This TCR beta chain was sequenced in a study of early T cells in non-severe SARS-CoV-2 infection. This clonotype appeared a few times. Germline CDR1 MDHEN, CDR2 SYDVKM. V lost 5 bases to trimming and J lost 1 base, with 8 bases between them. The CDR3 spans 13 residues. Each CDR3 protein gets one entry after TCRdb re-called the 5' RACE reads with MiXCR. The profile covers 25,000 to 35,000 distinct CDR3 sequences, with roughly 4.5% appearing a single time and approximately 6% taken by the ten largest. The chain recombines TRBV28 with TRBJ2-5; D is uncertain. The source is an adult who was a healthcare worker with PCR-confirmed SARS-CoV-2 infection or an uninfected control (not recorded which). Sample: whole blood, taken at baseline. The CDR3 DNA reads as TGTGCCAGCAGTAGTAGCTCCCAAGAGACCCAGTACTTC. It codes for CASSSSSQETQYF. Supplemented by reference TRBV28 and TRBJ2-5, the full variable domain reads DVKVTQSSRYLVKRTGEKVFLECVQDMDHENMFWYRQDPGLGLRLIYFSYDVKMKEKGDIPEGYSVSREKKERFSLILESASTNQTSMYLCASSSSSQETQYFGPGTRLLVL.